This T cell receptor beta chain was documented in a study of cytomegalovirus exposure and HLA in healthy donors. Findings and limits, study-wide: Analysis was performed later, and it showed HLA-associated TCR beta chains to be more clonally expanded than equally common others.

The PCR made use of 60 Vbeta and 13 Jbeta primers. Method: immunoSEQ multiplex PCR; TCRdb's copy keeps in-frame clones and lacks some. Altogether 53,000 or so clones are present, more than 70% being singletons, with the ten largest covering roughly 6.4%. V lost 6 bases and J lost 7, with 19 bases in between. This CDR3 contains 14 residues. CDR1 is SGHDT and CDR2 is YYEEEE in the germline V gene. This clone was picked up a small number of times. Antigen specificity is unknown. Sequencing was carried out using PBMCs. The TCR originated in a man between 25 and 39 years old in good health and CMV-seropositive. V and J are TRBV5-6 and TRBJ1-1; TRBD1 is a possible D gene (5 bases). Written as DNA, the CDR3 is TGTGCCAGCAACCCACTTGGGGGGGGGATTGAAGCTTTCTTT. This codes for CASNPLGGGIEAFF. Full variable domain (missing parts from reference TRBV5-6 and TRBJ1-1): DAGVTQSPTHLIKTRGQQVTLRCSPKSGHDTVSWYQQALGQGPQFIFQYYEEEERQRGNFPDRFSGHQFPNYSSELNVNALLLGDSALYLCASNPLGGGIEAFFGQGTRLTVV.